This is a list of T cell receptor beta chains from one sample in a study of T-cell memory formation after mild COVID-19. Using its own MiXCR run on the 5' RACE reads, TCRdb lists one record per CDR3 protein. The sample contains 250,000 to 300,000 distinct CDR3 sequences, around 16% of which appear only once. Sequenced input: PBMCs or a T cell subset sorted from them (not recorded which). The receptors come from a man aged 18 to 29 who had mild COVID-19 (a few samples of this study predate the infection). Cell type and time point are not known. Both conserved end residues are part of each CDR3. A D gene is named only where the DNA matches it firmly. Only some rows state a clone size, as once, few, many or a class for expanded clones.

j_gene,abundance,v_gene,d_gene,CDR3aa,CDR3nt
TRBJ1-2,few,TRBV18,TRBD1,CASSPPVVQGAGYTF,TGTGCCAGCTCACCACCGGTGGTCCAGGGGGCTGGCTACACCTTC
TRBJ2-3,.,TRBV28,.,CASSPGTWGDTQYF,TGTGCCAGCAGTCCCGGGACCTGGGGAGATACGCAGTATTTT
TRBJ2-1,.,TRBV12-3/TRBV12-4,.,CASSSGGVRNEQFF,TGTGCCAGCAGTTCCGGCGGGGTTCGCAATGAGCAGTTCTTC
TRBJ2-1,.,TRBV5-1,.,CASSPRINRDEQFF,TGCGCCAGCAGCCCACGGATCAACCGCGATGAGCAGTTCTTC
TRBJ2-2,.,TRBV7-2,.,CASSLVAPGRGGELFF,TGTGCCAGCAGCTTAGTGGCCCCCGGAAGGGGCGGGGAGCTGTTTTTT
TRBJ2-3,many,TRBV5-1,TRBD1,CASRRRTGDADTQYF,TGCGCCAGCAGGCGCCGAACAGGGGATGCAGATACGCAGTATTTT
TRBJ2-5,.,TRBV10-3,.,CAIRRGLNQETQYF,TGTGCCATCAGACGGGGGCTAAACCAAGAGACCCAGTACTTC
TRBJ2-1,few,TRBV4-3,TRBD2,CASSQDWRRGDNEQFF,TGCGCCAGCAGCCAAGATTGGAGGCGGGGGGACAATGAGCAGTTCTTC
TRBJ1-2,few,TRBV12-3/TRBV12-4,TRBD1,CASSRDRGKGGYTF,TGTGCCAGCAGCCGAGACAGGGGTAAAGGGGGCTACACCTTC
TRBJ2-5,few,TRBV5-1,TRBD1,CASSRDSKETQYF,TGCGCCAGCAGCCGGGACAGTAAAGAGACCCAGTACTTC
TRBJ2-3,many,TRBV7-7,.,CASSPGGSDTQYF,TGTGCTAGCAGCCCGGGGGGCTCAGATACGCAGTATTTT
TRBJ1-2,.,TRBV20-1,TRBD1,CSAPDRDSLSYGYTF,TGCAGTGCCCCGGACAGGGACAGCCTTTCATATGGCTACACCTTC
TRBJ1-3,few,TRBV12-3/TRBV12-4,.,CASTKEASGNTIYF,TGTGCCAGCACGAAAGAGGCCTCTGGAAACACCATATATTTT
TRBJ2-3,few,TRBV6-5,.,CASSPRGPQGPDTQYF,TGTGCCAGCAGTCCGAGGGGCCCCCAGGGACCAGATACGCAGTATTTT
TRBJ2-5,.,TRBV5-1,TRBD2,CASSSNPGGETQYF,TGCGCCAGCAGCTCCAATCCGGGAGGAGAGACCCAGTACTTC
TRBJ2-7,.,TRBV10-3,TRBD2,CAISESAGRAYEQYF,TGTGCCATCAGTGAGTCGGCAGGGAGGGCCTACGAGCAGTACTTC
TRBJ2-2,.,TRBV5-1,.,CASSFILTNTGELFF,TGCGCCAGCAGCTTTATCCTAACGAACACCGGGGAGCTGTTTTTT
TRBJ1-1,.,TRBV4-1,.,CASSQGGPTEAFF,TGCGCCAGCAGCCAAGGCGGCCCCACTGAAGCTTTCTTT
TRBJ2-1,.,TRBV13,TRBD2,CASSAGLAGGYEQFF,TGTGCCAGCAGCGCGGGACTAGCGGGGGGATATGAGCAGTTCTTC
TRBJ1-3,few,TRBV12-3/TRBV12-4,.,CASSLFPSSSGNTIYF,TGTGCCAGCAGTTTGTTCCCGTCGAGCTCTGGAAACACCATATATTTT
TRBJ2-7,.,TRBV3-1,.,CASSQSLGTFYEQYF,TGTGCCAGCAGCCAGTCGTTAGGGACTTTCTACGAGCAGTACTTC
TRBJ2-3,few,TRBV9,TRBD2,CASSVLAGADTQYF,TGTGCCAGCAGCGTACTAGCGGGGGCAGATACGCAGTATTTT
TRBJ1-2,.,TRBV12-3/TRBV12-4,.,CASSPDILYGYTF,TGTGCCAGCAGCCCTGATATCCTCTATGGCTACACCTTC
TRBJ1-5,many,TRBV2,.,CASGESNQPQHF,TGTGCCAGCGGGGAAAGCAATCAGCCCCAGCATTTT
TRBJ2-7,.,TRBV4-1,.,CASSQGDKAYEQYF,TGCGCCAGCAGCCAGGGGGACAAAGCCTACGAGCAGTACTTC
TRBJ1-4,.,TRBV10-3,TRBD1,CAISPGQGIEKLFF,TGTGCCATCAGTCCGGGACAGGGGATTGAAAAACTGTTTTTT
TRBJ2-7,.,TRBV25-1,.,CASSELFHEQYF,TGTGCCAGCAGTGAATTGTTCCACGAGCAGTACTTC
TRBJ1-1,few,TRBV4-2,.,CASSQDKQGWGNTEAFF,TGTGCCAGCAGCCAAGATAAGCAGGGGTGGGGGAACACTGAAGCTTTCTTT
TRBJ1-2,few,TRBV7-9,.,CASSLEQGGYTF,TGTGCCAGCAGCTTAGAACAGGGCGGCTACACCTTC
TRBJ2-2,few,TRBV5-1,.,CASRTDPNTGELFF,TGCGCCAGCAGAACTGACCCGAACACCGGGGAGCTGTTTTTT
TRBJ2-1,.,TRBV11-2,TRBD2,CASSSNSGGIYEQFF,TGTGCCAGCAGCTCTAATAGCGGGGGGATATATGAGCAGTTCTTC
TRBJ1-1,few,TRBV2,.,CASTTGGLAEAFF,TGTGCCAGCACTACTGGGGGGTTGGCTGAAGCTTTCTTT
TRBJ1-2,many,TRBV6-6,TRBD1,CASSSYPGQGATF,TGTGCCAGCAGTTCCTACCCGGGACAGGGGGCAACCTTC
TRBJ2-3,.,TRBV4-1,.,CASSHPSGRGPRTDTQYF,TGCGCCAGCAGCCATCCTTCGGGTCGGGGCCCCCGCACAGATACGCAGTATTTT
TRBJ1-1,once,TRBV6-2/TRBV6-3,.,CASSYGQQTEAFF,TGTGCCAGCAGTTACGGCCAGCAGACTGAAGCTTTCTTT
TRBJ1-6,.,TRBV7-2,.,CASSPRVDNSPLHF,TGTGCCAGCAGCCCCCGTGTGGATAATTCACCCCTCCACTTT
TRBJ1-5,few,TRBV20-1,.,CSVKQDSNQPQHF,TGCAGTGTTAAACAGGATAGCAATCAGCCCCAGCATTTT